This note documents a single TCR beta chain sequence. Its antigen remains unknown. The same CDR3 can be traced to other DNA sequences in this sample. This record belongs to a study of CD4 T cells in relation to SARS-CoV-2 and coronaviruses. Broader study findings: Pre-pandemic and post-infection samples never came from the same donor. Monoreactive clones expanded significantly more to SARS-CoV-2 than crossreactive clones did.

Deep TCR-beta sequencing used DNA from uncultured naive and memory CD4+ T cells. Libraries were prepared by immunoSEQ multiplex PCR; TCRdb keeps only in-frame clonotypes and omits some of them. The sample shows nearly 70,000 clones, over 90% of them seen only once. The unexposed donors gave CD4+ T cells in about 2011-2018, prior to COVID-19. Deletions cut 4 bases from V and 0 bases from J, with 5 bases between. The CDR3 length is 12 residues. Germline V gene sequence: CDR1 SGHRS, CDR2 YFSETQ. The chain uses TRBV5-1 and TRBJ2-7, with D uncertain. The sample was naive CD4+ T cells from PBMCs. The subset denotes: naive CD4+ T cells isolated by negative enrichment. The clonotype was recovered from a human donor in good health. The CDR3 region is CASSPSSYEQYF. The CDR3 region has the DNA TGCGCCAGCAGCCCGAGCTCCTACGAGCAGTACTTC.